Included here is one T cell receptor (beta chain) sequence, with context. Its specificity is not known. The germline V gene encodes CDR1 SGHTA and CDR2 FQGNSA. The ends lost 1 base at V and 5 bases at J; junction bases unmatched: 14. This CDR3 has 18 residues. These data are taken from a study of cytomegalovirus exposure and HLA in healthy donors. Findings and limits, study-wide: A later analysis linked a missense variant in DCLRE1C to the trimming of TCR beta V and J genes.

The PCR employed 60 Vbeta primers together with 13 Jbeta primers. Assay used: immunoSEQ multiplex PCR; TCRdb lists only in-frame clones, some missing. The table includes 120,000 to 150,000 clones, approximately 79% detected once. Source material: PBMCs. The rearrangement uses TRBV7-2 and TRBJ1-1, with 9 bases matching TRBD1. This receptor was identified in a man aged 18 to 30 in good health and CMV-seronegative. DNA for the CDR3: TGTGCCAGCAGCTTAGGAGGGAGGTACCGGGACAGGGTTACTGAAGCTTTCTTT. This sequence encodes CASSLGGRYRDRVTEAFF.